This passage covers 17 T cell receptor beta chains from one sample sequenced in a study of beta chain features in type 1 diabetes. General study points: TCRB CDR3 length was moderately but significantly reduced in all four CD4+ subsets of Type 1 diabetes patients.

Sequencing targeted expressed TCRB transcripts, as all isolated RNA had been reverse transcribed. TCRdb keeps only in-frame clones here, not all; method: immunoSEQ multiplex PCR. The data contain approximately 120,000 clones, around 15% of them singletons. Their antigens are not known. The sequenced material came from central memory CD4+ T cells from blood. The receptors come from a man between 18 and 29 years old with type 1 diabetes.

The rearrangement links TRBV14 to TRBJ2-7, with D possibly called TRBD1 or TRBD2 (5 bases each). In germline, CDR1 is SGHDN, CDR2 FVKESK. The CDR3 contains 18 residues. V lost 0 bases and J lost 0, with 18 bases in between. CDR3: CASSQDRGQGSTSYEQYF. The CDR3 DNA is TGTGCCAGCAGCCAAGATCGAGGGCAGGGTAGTACCTCCTACGAGCAGTACTTC.

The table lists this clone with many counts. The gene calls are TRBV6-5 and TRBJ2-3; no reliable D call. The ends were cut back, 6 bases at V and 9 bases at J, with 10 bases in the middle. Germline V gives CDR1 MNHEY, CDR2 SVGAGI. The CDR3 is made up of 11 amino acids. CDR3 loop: CASSHGPTQYF. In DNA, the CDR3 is TGTGCCAGCAGCCACGGGCCCACGCAGTATTTT.

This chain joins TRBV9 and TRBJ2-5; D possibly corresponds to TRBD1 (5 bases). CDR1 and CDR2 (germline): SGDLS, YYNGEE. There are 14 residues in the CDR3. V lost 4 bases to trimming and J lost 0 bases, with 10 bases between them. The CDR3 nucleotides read TGTGCCAGCAGCAGGGGAAGCAACCAAGAGACCCAGTACTTC. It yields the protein CASSRGSNQETQYF.

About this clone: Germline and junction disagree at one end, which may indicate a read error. The CDR3: CASSGSFGQPQHF. CDR3 bases: TGTGCCAGTAGTGGCAGTTTTGGTCAGCCCCAGCATTTT. The gene calls are TRBV2 and TRBJ1-5; D is unresolved. The CDR3 runs 13 residues. Looked up from germline, CDR1 is SNHLY and CDR2 is FYNNEI. Looking up the rest from reference TRBV2 and TRBJ1-5 gives the full variable domain: EPEVTQTPSHQVTQMGQEVILRCVPISNHLYFYWYRQILGQKVEFLVSFYNNEISEKSEIFDDQFSVERPDGSNFTLKIRSTKLEDSAMYFCASSGSFGQPQHFGDGTRLSIL.

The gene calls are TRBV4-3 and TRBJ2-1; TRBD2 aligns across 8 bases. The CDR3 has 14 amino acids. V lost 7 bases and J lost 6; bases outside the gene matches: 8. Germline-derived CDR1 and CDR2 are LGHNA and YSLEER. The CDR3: CASTRGLAGNEQFF. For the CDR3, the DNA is TGCGCCAGCACCCGAGGACTAGCTGGCAATGAGCAGTTCTTC.

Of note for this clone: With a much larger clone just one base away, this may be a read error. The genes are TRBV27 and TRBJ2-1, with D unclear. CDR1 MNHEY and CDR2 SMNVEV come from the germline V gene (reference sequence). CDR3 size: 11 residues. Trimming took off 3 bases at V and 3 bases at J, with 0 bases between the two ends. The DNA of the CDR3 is TGTGCCAGCAGTTTCTACAATGAGCAGTTCTTC. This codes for CASSFYNEQFF.

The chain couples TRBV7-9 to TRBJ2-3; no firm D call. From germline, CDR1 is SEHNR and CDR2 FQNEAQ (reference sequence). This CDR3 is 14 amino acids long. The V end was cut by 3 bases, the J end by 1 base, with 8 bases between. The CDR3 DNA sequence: TGTGCCAGCAGCTTGGAGTGGCGCACAGATACGCAGTATTTT. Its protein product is CASSLEWRTDTQYF. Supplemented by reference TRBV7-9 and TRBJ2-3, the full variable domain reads DTGVSQNPRHKITKRGQNVTFRCDPISEHNRLYWYRQTLGQGPEFLTYFQNEAQLEKSRLLSDRFSAERPKGSFSTLEIQRTEQGDSAMYLCASSLEWRTDTQYFGPGTRLTVL.

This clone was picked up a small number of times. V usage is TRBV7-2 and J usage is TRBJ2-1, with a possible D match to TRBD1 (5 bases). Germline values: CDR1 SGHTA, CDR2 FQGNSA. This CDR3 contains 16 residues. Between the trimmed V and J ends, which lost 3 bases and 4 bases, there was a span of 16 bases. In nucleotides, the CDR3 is TGTGCCAGCAGCTTTGTCGCACAGGTGACTTACAATGAGCAGTTCTTC. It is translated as CASSFVAQVTYNEQFF.

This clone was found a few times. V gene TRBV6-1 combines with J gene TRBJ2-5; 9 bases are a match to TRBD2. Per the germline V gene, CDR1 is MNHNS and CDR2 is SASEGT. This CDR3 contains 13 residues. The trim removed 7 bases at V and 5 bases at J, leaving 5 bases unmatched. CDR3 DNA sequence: TGTGCCAGCATCAGAAGCGGGGGGGAGACCCAGTACTTC. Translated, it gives CASIRSGGETQYF.

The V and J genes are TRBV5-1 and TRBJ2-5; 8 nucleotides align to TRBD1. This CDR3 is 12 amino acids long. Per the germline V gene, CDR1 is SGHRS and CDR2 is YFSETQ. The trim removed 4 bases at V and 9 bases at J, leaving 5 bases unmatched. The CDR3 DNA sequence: TGCGCCAGCAGCCCAAGGGGACAGGCCCAGTACTTC. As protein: CASSPRGQAQYF.

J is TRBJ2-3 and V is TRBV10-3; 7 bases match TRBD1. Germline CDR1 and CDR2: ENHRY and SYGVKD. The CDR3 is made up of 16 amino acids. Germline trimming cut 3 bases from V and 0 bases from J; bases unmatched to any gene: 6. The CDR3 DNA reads TGTGCCATCAGTGAACAACAGGGGCTAAGCACAGATACGCAGTATTTT. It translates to CAISEQQGLSTDTQYF.

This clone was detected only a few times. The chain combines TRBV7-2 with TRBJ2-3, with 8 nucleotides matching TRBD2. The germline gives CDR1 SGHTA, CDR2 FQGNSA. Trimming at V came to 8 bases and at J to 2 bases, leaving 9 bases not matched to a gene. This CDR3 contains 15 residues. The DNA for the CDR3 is TGTGCCAGCGGACTAGCTCCCGTTAACACAGATACGCAGTATTTT. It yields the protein CASGLAPVNTDTQYF.

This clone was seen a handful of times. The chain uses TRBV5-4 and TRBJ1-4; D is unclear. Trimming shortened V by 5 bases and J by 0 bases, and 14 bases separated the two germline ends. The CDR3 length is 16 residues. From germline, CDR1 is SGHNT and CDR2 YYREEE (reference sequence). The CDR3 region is CASRSSPDSTNEKLFF. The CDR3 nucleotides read TGTGCCAGCAGATCTAGTCCGGATTCAACTAATGAAAAACTGTTTTTT.

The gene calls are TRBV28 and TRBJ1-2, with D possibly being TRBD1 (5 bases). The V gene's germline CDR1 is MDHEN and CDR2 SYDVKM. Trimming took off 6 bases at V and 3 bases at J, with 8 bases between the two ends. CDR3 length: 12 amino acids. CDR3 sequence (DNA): TGTGCCAGCAGGTCGGGACACTATGGCTACACCTTC. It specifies CASRSGHYGYTF.

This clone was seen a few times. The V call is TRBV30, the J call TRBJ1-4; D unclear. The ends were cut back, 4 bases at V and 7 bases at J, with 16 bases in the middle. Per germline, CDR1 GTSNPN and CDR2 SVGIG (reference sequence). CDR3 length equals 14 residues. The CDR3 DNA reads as TGTGCCTGGACCCCACCAAACGCGGTTGAAAAACTGTTTTTT. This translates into CAWTPPNAVEKLFF.

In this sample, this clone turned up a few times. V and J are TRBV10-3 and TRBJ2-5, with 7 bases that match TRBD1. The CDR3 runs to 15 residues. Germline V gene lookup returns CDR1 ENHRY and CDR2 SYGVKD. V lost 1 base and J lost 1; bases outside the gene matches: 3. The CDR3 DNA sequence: TGTGCCATCAGTGAGTGGAGACAGGGCCAAGAGACCCAGTACTTC. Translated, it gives CAISEWRQGQETQYF.

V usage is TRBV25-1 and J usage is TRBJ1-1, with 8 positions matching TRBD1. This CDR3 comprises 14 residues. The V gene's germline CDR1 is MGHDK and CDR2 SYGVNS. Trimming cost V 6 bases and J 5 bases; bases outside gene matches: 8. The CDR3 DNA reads TGTGCCAGCAGAGACCAGGACAGGGCAACTGAAGCTTTCTTT. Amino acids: CASRDQDRATEAFF.